The rows below give T cell receptor beta chains drawn from one sample of a study of blood T cells in healthy people across ages. TCRdb passed the 5' RACE reads through MiXCR, listing each CDR3 protein once. The data contain around 670,000 distinct CDR3 sequences, less than 35% of them singletons. Sequenced: blood. The receptor set was obtained from a woman aged 80 or older in good health. Each CDR3 is given with its conserved first and last residue. Fields, in order: D gene, clone size, V gene, J gene, CDR3 DNA, CDR3 protein. A D gene is named only where the DNA matches it firmly. Not every row has a clone size; where given, it reads once, few, many or a size class.

TRBD2	many	TRBV4-2	TRBJ2-7	TGTGCCAGCAGCCATCTGAGCGGGGGGCACTCCTACGAGCAGTACTTC	CASSHLSGGHSYEQYF
NA	NA	TRBV7-9	TRBJ2-5	TGTGCCAGCAGCTTCTCGCCGTATGAGCAGTACTTC	CASSFSPYEQYF
TRBD2	many	TRBV4-2	TRBJ2-4	TGTGCCAGCAGCCAGGGACTAGCTCTCGGCATTCAGTACTTC	CASSQGLALGIQYF
NA	few	TRBV20-1	TRBJ2-7	TGCAGTGCTAGAGATGGCGCGGGTAGGGGCTACGAGCAGTACTTC	CSARDGAGRGYEQYF
TRBD1	NA	TRBV20-1	TRBJ2-7	TGCAGTGCTACACACCCGGGACAGGGGGCTGGAGAGCAGTACTTC	CSATHPGQGAGEQYF
TRBD2	many	TRBV4-3	TRBJ2-1	TGCGCCAGCAGCCCTACAACTAGCGGGGGGGCTCGGAATGAGCAGTTCTTC	CASSPTTSGGARNEQFF
TRBD2	many	TRBV20-1	TRBJ2-1	TGCAGTGCTAGGGGTCCTACGAGCGGACTAGCGGGGGTGAACTACAATGAGCAGTTCTTC	CSARGPTSGLAGVNYNEQFF
TRBD1	many	TRBV10-3	TRBJ1-1	TGTGCCATCAGTTACAGGGGCGATGAAGCTTTCTTT	CAISYRGDEAFF
TRBD2	NA	TRBV6-1	TRBJ2-4	TGTGCCAGCAGTGAATCCGGACTAGGAGGATGGGACCAGTACTTC	CASSESGLGGWDQYF
TRBD1	many	TRBV20-1	TRBJ1-1	TGCAGTGCTAGACGGAGGGACAGGTACACTGAAGCTTTCTTT	CSARRRDRYTEAFF
NA	NA	TRBV3-1	TRBJ1-5	TGTGCCAACAGCCAACAGGAGAATCAGCCCCAGCATTTT	CANSQQENQPQHF
NA	many	TRBV12-3/TRBV12-4	TRBJ1-2	TGTGCCAGCAATCGGGGACCAGCTAACTATGGCTACACCTTC	CASNRGPANYGYTF
NA	many	TRBV30	TRBJ2-4	TGTGCCTACCAAGGTTCCAGGGAAGATTTATTTTTAGCCAAAAACATTCAGTACTTC	CAYQGSREDLFLAKNIQYF
NA	few	TRBV5-1	TRBJ2-2	TGCGCCAGCAGCCGCCTTGGGAACACCGGGGAGCTGTTTTTT	CASSRLGNTGELFF
NA	many	TRBV20-1	TRBJ2-7	TGCAGTGCTAGGGGCACGGACGAGCAGTACTTC	CSARGTDEQYF
NA	NA	TRBV5-1	TRBJ2-1	TGCGCCAGCAGAACGAATGACAATGAGCAGTTCTTC	CASRTNDNEQFF
NA	many	TRBV29-1	TRBJ2-7	TGCAGCGTTGAAGTGTCCTACGAGCAGTACTTC	CSVEVSYEQYF
NA	NA	TRBV12-3/TRBV12-4	TRBJ1-1	TGTGCCAGCAGTTTTGGGTTCACTGAAGCTTTCTTT	CASSFGFTEAFF
NA	NA	TRBV3-1	TRBJ1-1	TGTGCCAGCAGCCAAGAAGGTGCCGGGACTGAAGCTTTCTTT	CASSQEGAGTEAFF
TRBD2	many	TRBV15	TRBJ2-5	TGTGCCACCAGCAGAGATCGCGGGGGGCAAGAGACCCAGTACTTC	CATSRDRGGQETQYF
NA	many	TRBV3-1	TRBJ1-5	TGTGCCAGCAGCCAAGGAGGGTCGAAAGGCTCAGGTCGGCCCCAGCATTTT	CASSQGGSKGSGRPQHF
TRBD2	NA	TRBV19	TRBJ2-7	TGTGCCAGTAGTCGAGGACTAGCGGGGGACGAGCAGTACTTC	CASSRGLAGDEQYF
NA	NA	TRBV5-5	TRBJ1-3	TGTGCCAGCCAAAAAGGGACGGAAGTATCTGGAAACACCATATATTTT	CASQKGTEVSGNTIYF
TRBD2	NA	TRBV6-6	TRBJ2-1	TGTGCCAGCAGCTGGACTAGCGGGAGGTCCTACAATGAGCAGTTCTTC	CASSWTSGRSYNEQFF
TRBD1	NA	TRBV20-1	TRBJ1-2	TGCAGTGCCTTGACAGGGCAACACTATGGCTACACCTTC	CSALTGQHYGYTF
TRBD2	NA	TRBV20-1	TRBJ2-7	TGCAGTGCTGAGACCCTAGCGGGCGAGCAGTACTTC	CSAETLAGEQYF
TRBD1	many	TRBV7-9	TRBJ2-7	TGTGCCAGCAGCTTAGGCGGGACAGGAACTTACGAGCAGTACTTC	CASSLGGTGTYEQYF
NA	many	TRBV6-5	TRBJ2-6	TGTGCCAGCAGTTCTCCTCCCATCTCTGGGGCCAACGTCCTGACTTTC	CASSSPPISGANVLTF
NA	NA	TRBV7-2	TRBJ2-4	TGTGCCAGCAGCTTAGGTCTCGCGGTTGGAAACATTCAGTACTTC	CASSLGLAVGNIQYF
NA	many	TRBV29-1	TRBJ2-7	TGCAGCGTTGAAACCCGCTCCTACGAGCAGTACTTC	CSVETRSYEQYF
NA	few	TRBV14	TRBJ2-5	TGTGCCAGCAGCCAGCACAGGGAGCCCAGGGAGACCCAGTACTTC	CASSQHREPRETQYF
NA	NA	TRBV7-6	TRBJ2-1	TGTGCCAGCAGCCCCTTGGGGGACCCTCAGGAGACCCAGTTCTTC	CASSPLGDPQETQFF
NA	NA	TRBV12-3/TRBV12-4	TRBJ2-3	TGTGCCAGCAGTTTAGGACAAGCTGTGCAGTATTTT	CASSLGQAVQYF
TRBD1	few	TRBV6-1	TRBJ1-1	TGTGCCAGCAGTGCTAGTGCCGGGACAGGGGTCATGAACACTGAAGCTTTCTTT	CASSASAGTGVMNTEAFF
NA	few	TRBV7-9	TRBJ2-2	TGTGCCAGCAGCTTAGGGGACCCCAGCACCGGGGAGCTGTTTTTT	CASSLGDPSTGELFF
NA	many	TRBV4-1	TRBJ1-6	TGCGCCAGCAGCTTTTCCCGGACAGAAGGGAATTCACCCCTCCACTTT	CASSFSRTEGNSPLHF
NA	NA	TRBV2	TRBJ1-1	TGTGCCAGCAGTGAAGCGACGGGGAGGAAGTACACTGGAGCTTTCTTT	CASSEATGRKYTGAFF
NA	many	TRBV7-8	TRBJ2-7	TGTGCCAGTGGTCGTGGGGGAAAGCTTTCCTACGAGCAGTACTTC	CASGRGGKLSYEQYF
TRBD2	many	TRBV5-1	TRBJ2-2	TGCGCCAGCAGCTTGGGACTAGCGGGGGCCGGGGAGCTGTTTTTT	CASSLGLAGAGELFF
NA	many	TRBV7-2	TRBJ2-1	TGTGCCAGCAGCCCCGGGCCTAGCAGCAATGAGCAGTTCTTC	CASSPGPSSNEQFF
NA	few	TRBV2	TRBJ1-4	TGTGCCAGCAGTACCCGGACAGCAACTAATGAAAAACTGTTTTTT	CASSTRTATNEKLFF
TRBD1	NA	TRBV9	TRBJ2-7	TGTGCCAGCAGCTCCGGGACAGCCATGTACGAGCAGTACTTC	CASSSGTAMYEQYF
NA	NA	TRBV5-1	TRBJ2-2	TGCGCCAGCAGCTTCCGGGATTTGAACACCGGGGAGCTGTTTTTT	CASSFRDLNTGELFF
TRBD1	many	TRBV15	TRBJ1-2	TGTGCCACCAGCAGAGGGACAGGGAATTATGGCTACACCTTC	CATSRGTGNYGYTF
NA	many	TRBV20-1	TRBJ2-3	TGCAGTGGCATGTACGGGGGCACAGATACGCAGTATTTT	CSGMYGGTDTQYF
NA	few	TRBV5-6	TRBJ2-5	TGTGCCAGCACCACGGGACCGAACCAAGAGACCCAGTACTTC	CASTTGPNQETQYF
NA	NA	TRBV6-5	TRBJ2-1	TGTGCCAGCAGCCGGGACACTAGACTCCAAGGGACCCAGTTCTTC	CASSRDTRLQGTQFF
NA	NA	TRBV2	TRBJ2-6	TGTGCCAGCAGTCCCCAATATTCTGGGGCCAACGTCCTGACTTTC	CASSPQYSGANVLTF
NA	NA	TRBV27	TRBJ2-7	TGTGCCAGCAGTTTTTCCGGGGGCGAGCACCTAACCTACGAGCAGTACTTC	CASSFSGGEHLTYEQYF
TRBD1	many	TRBV5-6	TRBJ2-7	TGTGCCAGCAGCTCCCCTAGACAGGGGGTTAGGCTAGCTTCCTACGAGCAGTACTTC	CASSSPRQGVRLASYEQYF
NA	many	TRBV5-1	TRBJ2-3	TGCGCCAGCAGCTTGGCCAGGGTGGGTCGCACAGATACGCAGTATTTT	CASSLARVGRTDTQYF
NA	many	TRBV20-1	TRBJ2-7	TGCAGTGCTACCCCTCGCCCCTACGAGCAGTACTTC	CSATPRPYEQYF
TRBD1	many	TRBV5-6	TRBJ2-2	TGTGCCAGCAGCCGTCGGACAGGGGTAAACACCGGGGAGCTGTTTTTT	CASSRRTGVNTGELFF
NA	NA	TRBV10-3	TRBJ1-2	TGTGCCATCAGTGTGGGGATGCTAGACTATGGCTACACCTTC	CAISVGMLDYGYTF
NA	few	TRBV9	TRBJ2-2	TGTGCCAGCAGCGTAGATTGGGCAGGGGAGCTGTTTTTT	CASSVDWAGELFF
NA	few	TRBV10-3	TRBJ2-2	TGTGCCATCAGACCAGAGTCCGGGGAGCTGTTTTTT	CAIRPESGELFF
NA	many	TRBV20-1	TRBJ2-1	TGCAGTGCTTACGACAGAGCAACCTACAATGAGCAGTTCTTC	CSAYDRATYNEQFF
TRBD2	NA	TRBV6-5	TRBJ2-2	TGTGCCAGCAGTTACGGGGGGGGGAACACCGGGGAGCTGTTTTTT	CASSYGGGNTGELFF
TRBD1	many	TRBV29-1	TRBJ2-7	TGCAGCGTTAGGAAAATGGACAGGGGACCCTACGAGCAGTACTTC	CSVRKMDRGPYEQYF
TRBD1	many	TRBV29-1	TRBJ2-3	TGCAGCGTCGGGGGGGGGACAGGGGTGGCGCAGTATTTT	CSVGGGTGVAQYF